Below are 13 T cell receptor beta chains sequenced from a single sample in a study of neoadjuvant nivolumab and ipilimumab in lung cancer. TCRdb's copy holds only in-frame clones and misses some; the assay was immunoSEQ multiplex PCR. The repertoire includes tens of thousands of clones, 65% to 85% of them detected once, and 5.1% sits in the top ten. This sample comprised tumor tissue, obtained after neoadjuvant nivolumab, alone or with ipilimumab, at or shortly before surgery. The receptor set was obtained from an adult with non-small cell lung cancer.

DNA for the CDR3: TGTGCCAGCAGCTTAAATATGAGATTTAACACCGGGGAGCTGTTTTTT. It codes for CASSLNMRFNTGELFF. The chain employs TRBV7-2 and TRBJ2-2, with unresolved D. This CDR3 comprises 16 residues. Between the trimmed V and J ends, which lost 2 bases and 2 bases, there was a span of 12 bases. Germline V gene lookup returns CDR1 SGHTA and CDR2 FQGNSA.

The chain joins TRBV27 to TRBJ2-2; D gene unclear. Between the trimmed V and J ends, which lost 7 bases and 14 bases, there was a span of 17 bases. The CDR3 spans 12 residues. Germline V CDR1 and CDR2: MNHEY, SMNVEV (reference sequence). CDR3 in amino acids: CASTTLGSSLFF. The CDR3 DNA is TGTGCCAGCACAACCTTAGGTTCCAGCCTGTTTTTT.

This clone was seen a single time. V is TRBV6-5 and J is TRBJ2-7; 9 bases line up with TRBD1. This CDR3 has 14 amino acids. Germline V gene sequence: CDR1 MNHEY, CDR2 SVGAGI. With V trimmed by 10 bases and J by 7 bases, 14 bases remained unmatched. The CDR3 sequence is CATLRGTGFQEQYF. CDR3 DNA: TGTGCCACCCTACGAGGGACAGGGTTTCAAGAGCAGTACTTC.

The chain is built from TRBV18 and TRBJ2-1, with 12 nucleotides matching TRBD2. The J segment lost 5 bases and the V segment lost 3 bases, leaving 8 bases of the junction unmatched. The germline V gene encodes CDR1 KGHSH and CDR2 LQKENI. CDR3 length: 17 residues. In DNA form, the CDR3 reads TGTGCCAGCTCACCGGGGGGACTAGCGGGCGTGCACAATGAGCAGTTCTTC. Its protein product is CASSPGGLAGVHNEQFF.

V and J are TRBV7-2 and TRBJ1-5; 12 bases agree with TRBD1. The CDR3 length is 16 residues. From germline, CDR1 is SGHTA and CDR2 FQGNSA. The V segment lost 3 bases and the J segment 5 bases; nucleotides outside the gene matches: 5. DNA for the CDR3: TGTGCCAGCAGCTTTATGGGACAGGGGGCCGATCAGCCCCAGCATTTT. Residues: CASSFMGQGADQPQHF.

V is TRBV21-1 and J is TRBJ2-3; TRBD1 is taken as the D call from the table, unchecked against the DNA. TRBV21-1 is a pseudogene segment. This CDR3 spans 17 amino acids. CDR3 protein: CASSLLWGQGYTDTQYF. DNA of the CDR3: TGTGCCAGCAGCCTTCTTTGGGGACAGGGGTACACAGATACGCAGTATTTT.

The chain recombines TRBV5-1 with TRBJ2-2; 11 nucleotides line up with TRBD1. V trimming: 4 bases; J trimming: 0 bases; junction bases outside the gene matches: 5. The germline V gene encodes CDR1 SGHRS and CDR2 YFSETQ. This CDR3 is built from 17 residues. The CDR3 reads CASSPPGQGANTGELFF. Written as DNA, the CDR3 is TGCGCCAGCAGCCCCCCGGGACAGGGGGCGAACACCGGGGAGCTGTTTTTT.

This chain links TRBV29-1 with TRBJ2-5; tentative D call: TRBD1 (6 bases). CDR1 and CDR2 from the germline V gene are SQVTM and ANQGSEA. The CDR3 is 13 amino acids. Trimming pared 4 bases from V and 5 bases from J, leaving 14 bases between. CDR3 amino acids: CSVGHRAYETQYF. DNA of the CDR3: TGCAGCGTTGGGCACAGGGCGTATGAGACCCAGTACTTC. Complete variable domain (other parts from reference TRBV29-1 and TRBJ2-5): SAVISQKPSRDICQRGTSLTIQCQVDSQVTMMFWYRQQPGQSLTLIATANQGSEATYESGFVIDKFPISRPNLTFSTLTVSNMSPEDSSIYLCSVGHRAYETQYFGPGTRLLVL.

V is TRBV29-1 and J is TRBJ1-1; D gene uncertain. V dropped 6 bases and J dropped 5 bases, with 16 bases sitting between them. CDR1 is SQVTM, CDR2 ANQGSEA, per germline. The length of the CDR3 is 13 residues. CDR3 in DNA: TGCAGCGTGTCCGCGAGCCCTGGGACTGAAGCTTTCTTT. This encodes CSVSASPGTEAFF.

This chain uses TRBV11-3 with TRBJ2-3; the match to TRBD1 covers 9 bases. The V gene end was trimmed by 5 bases and the J gene end by 7 bases; junction bases not matched to a gene: 4. This CDR3 region has 13 residues. Germline V lookup: CDR1 SGHNT, CDR2 YENEEA. This chain's CDR3 is CASSTGGLNTQYF. As DNA, the CDR3 is TGTGCCAGCAGCACAGGGGGCTTAAATACGCAGTATTTT.

This clone was counted a few times. The chain uses TRBV25-1 and TRBJ2-7, with D possibly matching TRBD2 (5 bases). Trimming pared 6 bases from V and 6 bases from J, leaving 15 bases between. Germline V gives CDR1 MGHDK, CDR2 SYGVNS. The CDR3 has 13 amino acids. For the CDR3, the DNA is TGTGCCAGCAGCCCCCCCGAGAGCGGCGAGCAGTACTTC. The encoded protein is CASSPPESGEQYF.

In nucleotides, the CDR3 is TGTGCCAGCAGTTACGGGGACTACGGGGACGAGCAGTACTTC. It is translated as CASSYGDYGDEQYF. The V gene is TRBV6-5, the J gene TRBJ2-7; 7 nucleotides agree with TRBD2. This CDR3 contains 14 residues. The V gene's germline CDR1 is MNHEY and CDR2 SVGAGI. The V and J ends lost 2 bases and 5 bases, in that order; junction bases with no gene match: 6.

CDR3 sequence (DNA): TGTGCCAGCTCACCACGCGCGTCACTCCGATTCTTGGACACTGAAGCTTTCTTT. It is translated as CASSPRASLRFLDTEAFF. The chain combines TRBV18 with TRBJ1-1, with D hard to call. Trimming removed 1 base from V and 3 bases from J, with 21 bases in between. Germline assignment: CDR1 KGHSH and CDR2 LQKENI. The CDR3 length is 18 residues. The full variable domain, with the rest looked up from reference TRBV18 and TRBJ1-1, is NAGVMQNPRHLVRRRGQEARLRCSPMKGHSHVYWYRQLPEEGLKFMVYLQKENIIDESGMPKERFSAEFPKEGPSILRIQQVVRGDSAAYFCASSPRASLRFLDTEAFFGQGTRLTVV.